The present TCR beta chain was sequenced within a study of blood T cell repertoires in COVID-19. Across the whole study: Samples of COVID-19 (acute and convalescent) were obtained from the United States, Italy and Spain. PBMCs, B-cell-depleted T cells, or T cells provided the cDNA or gDNA that made up the material.

Study processing details: Estimation of nucleated cell counts relied on the amplification of reference gene primers. Data came from immunoSEQ multiplex PCR; TCRdb stores just in-frame clones and leaves some out. From that table come the V and J calls and clone size; the DNA was used to work out D and trimming. The repertoire has 100,000 to 150,000 clones, 85% of them found once; the top ten carry more than 20%. Germline loops: CDR1 MRHNA, CDR2 SNTAGT. The CDR3 length is 12 residues. The V and J ends lost 0 bases and 8 bases respectively, with 7 bases between them. The genes are TRBV6-4 and TRBJ1-2; D is ambiguous. The sample consisted of peripheral blood. The clonotype comes from a woman of 80 years or more with acute or convalescent COVID-19. The CDR3 DNA is TGTGCCAGCAGTGACTCAGTTGGCGGCTACACCTTC. It yields the protein CASSDSVGGYTF.